The 9 T cell receptor beta chains below were found in one sample sequenced in a study of shared clonotypes between healthy human individuals. The method was immunoSEQ multiplex PCR; TCRdb's version includes in-frame clones alone and lacks a portion of them. Of 2 million to 2.5 million clones listed, 95% are singletons. Sequencing input: naive CD4+ T cells sorted from blood. Subset defined: CD45RA+ positively selected. The receptors were sampled from a man between 18 and 35 years old in good health.

CDR3 residues: CAIERGDWKQETQYF. In DNA, the CDR3 is TGTGCCATCGAACGAGGGGATTGGAAACAAGAGACCCAGTACTTC. The rearrangement joins TRBV28 to TRBJ2-5, with D possibly called TRBD1 or TRBD2 (5 bases each). V shed 10 bases and J shed 2 bases, with 20 bases lying between them. The germline V gene has CDR1 MDHEN and CDR2 SYDVKM. The CDR3 consists of 15 residues. Together with reference TRBV28 and TRBJ2-5, the CDR3 gives the full variable domain: DVKVTQSSRYLVKRTGEKVFLECVQDMDHENMFWYRQDPGLGLRLIYFSYDVKMKEKGDIPEGYSVSREKKERFSLILESASTNQTSMYLCAIERGDWKQETQYFGPGTRLLVL.

The genes are TRBV29-1 and TRBJ1-2, with D perhaps TRBD1 (5 bases). With 0 bases removed from V and 4 bases from J, the gap between germline ends came to 12 bases. Germline CDR1 is SQVTM and CDR2 is ANQGSEA. The CDR3 loop spans 14 amino acids. CDR3 sequence (DNA): TGCAGCGTTGAAGATTCTCGGGGACTCTATGGCTACACCTTC. This translates into CSVEDSRGLYGYTF.

This clone was observed once. The chain uses TRBV5-1 and TRBJ2-1; possible D gene TRBD2, 6 bases. V lost 0 bases, J lost 0 bases, and 10 bases lay in between. This CDR3 is 16 amino acids long. Per the germline V gene, CDR1 is SGHRS and CDR2 is YFSETQ. CDR3 bases: TGCGCCAGCAGCTTGGTGGTAGCGGTCTCCTACAATGAGCAGTTCTTC. This encodes CASSLVVAVSYNEQFF.

CDR3: CASSFQGGRGFTEAFF. The CDR3 nucleotides are TGTGCCAGCAGTTTTCAGGGGGGTAGAGGTTTTACTGAAGCTTTCTTT. The genes are TRBV28 and TRBJ1-1, with 7 bases matching TRBD1. Unmatched junction bases numbered 12, after V lost 3 bases and J lost 5 bases. CDR1 is MDHEN and CDR2 is SYDVKM in the germline V gene. The CDR3 consists of 16 residues.

The J gene is TRBJ2-6, the V gene TRBV6-5; 7 bases are shared with TRBD1. Germline V CDR1 and CDR2: MNHEY, SVGAGI. This CDR3 spans 15 amino acids. With V trimmed by 6 bases and J by 4 bases, 6 bases remained unmatched. Written as DNA, the CDR3 is TGTGCCAGCAGCGACAGGGCTGCCGGGGCCAACGTCCTGACTTTC. As protein: CASSDRAAGANVLTF.

The rearrangement uses TRBV5-1 and TRBJ1-3; no reliable D call. V was cut by 2 bases and J by 4 bases, with 10 bases left in between. The germline CDR1 and CDR2 sequences are SGHRS and YFSETQ. The CDR3 spans 14 residues. The CDR3 nucleotides read TGCGCCAGCAGCTTTGGGGAGTCGGGAAACACCATATATTTT. The encoded protein is CASSFGESGNTIYF.

The V gene is TRBV5-1, the J gene TRBJ1-4; D is ambiguous. V lost 2 bases and J 5 bases, leaving 7 bases between the germline ends. The CDR3 sequence is 13 residues long. Per germline, CDR1 SGHRS and CDR2 YFSETQ. DNA for the CDR3: TGCGCCAGCAGCTTTCGGCCCAATGAAAAACTGTTTTTT. The encoded protein is CASSFRPNEKLFF.

The chain couples TRBV5-1 to TRBJ1-1; D call uncertain. V lost 7 bases, J lost 3 bases, and 16 bases lay in between. CDR3 length equals 14 residues. The germline gives CDR1 SGHRS, CDR2 YFSETQ. CDR3 DNA sequence: TGCGCCAGCTCCCCCCTTACGGTCGACACTGAAGCTTTCTTT. It encodes CASSPLTVDTEAFF. The entire variable domain, with the rest obtained from reference TRBV5-1 and TRBJ1-1, is as follows: KAGVTQTPRYLIKTRGQQVTLSCSPISGHRSVSWYQQTPGQGLQFLFEYFSETQRNKGNFPGRFSGRQFSNSRSEMNVSTLELGDSALYLCASSPLTVDTEAFFGQGTRLTVV.

CDR3 residues: CASSLDRGTEAFF. The CDR3 region has the DNA TGTGCCAGCAGCTTGGACAGGGGGACTGAAGCTTTCTTT. The chain uses TRBV5-5 and TRBJ1-1, with TRBD1 matching over 8 bases. This CDR3 is built from 13 residues. V was clipped by 0 bases and J by 5 bases; unmatched bases: 0. The germline gives CDR1 SGHKS, CDR2 YYEKEE (reference sequence).